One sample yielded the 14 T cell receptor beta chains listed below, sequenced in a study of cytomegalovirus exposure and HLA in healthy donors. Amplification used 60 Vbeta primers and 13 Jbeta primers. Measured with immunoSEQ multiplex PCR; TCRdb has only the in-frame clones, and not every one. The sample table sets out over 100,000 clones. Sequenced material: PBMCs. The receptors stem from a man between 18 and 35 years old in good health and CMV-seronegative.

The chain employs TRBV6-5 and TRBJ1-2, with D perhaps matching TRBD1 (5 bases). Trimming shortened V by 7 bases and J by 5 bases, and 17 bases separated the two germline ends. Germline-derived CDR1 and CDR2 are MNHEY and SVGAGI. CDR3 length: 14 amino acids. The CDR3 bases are TGTGCCAGCAAGACGGAGTGGGGGGGGTATGGCTACACCTTC. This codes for CASKTEWGGYGYTF.

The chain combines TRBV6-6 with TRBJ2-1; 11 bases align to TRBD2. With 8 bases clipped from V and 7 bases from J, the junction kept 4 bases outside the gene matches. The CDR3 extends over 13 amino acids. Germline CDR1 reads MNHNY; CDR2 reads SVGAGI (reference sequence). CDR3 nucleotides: TGTGCCAGCGAGCTAGCGGGGGGAAATGAGCAGTTCTTC. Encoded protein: CASELAGGNEQFF.

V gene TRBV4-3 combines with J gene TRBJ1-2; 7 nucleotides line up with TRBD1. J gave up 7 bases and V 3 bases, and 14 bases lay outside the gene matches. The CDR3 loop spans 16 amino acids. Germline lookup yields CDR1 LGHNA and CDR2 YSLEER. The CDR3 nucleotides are TGCGCCAGCAGCCAGACCCCCTCGGACAGGAGCGGTGGCTACACCTTC. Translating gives CASSQTPSDRSGGYTF.

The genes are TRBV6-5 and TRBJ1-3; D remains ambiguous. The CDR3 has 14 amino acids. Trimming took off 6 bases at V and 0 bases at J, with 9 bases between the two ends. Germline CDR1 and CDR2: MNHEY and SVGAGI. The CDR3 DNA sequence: TGTGCCAGCAGGCGAGACAACTCTGGAAACACCATATATTTT. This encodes CASRRDNSGNTIYF.

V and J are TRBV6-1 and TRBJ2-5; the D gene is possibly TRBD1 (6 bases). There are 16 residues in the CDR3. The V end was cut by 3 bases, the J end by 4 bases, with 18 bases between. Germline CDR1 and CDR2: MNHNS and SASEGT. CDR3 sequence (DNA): TGTGCCAGCAGTGATGAAGGGGGTGGGAGTCCAGAGACCCAGTACTTC. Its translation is CASSDEGGGSPETQYF.

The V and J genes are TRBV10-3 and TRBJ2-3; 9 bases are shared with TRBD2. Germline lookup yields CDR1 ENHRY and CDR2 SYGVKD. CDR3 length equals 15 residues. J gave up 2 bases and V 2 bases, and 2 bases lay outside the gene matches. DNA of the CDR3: TGTGCCATCAGTGAGGCGGGAGGGAACACAGATACGCAGTATTTT. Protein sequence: CAISEAGGNTDTQYF.

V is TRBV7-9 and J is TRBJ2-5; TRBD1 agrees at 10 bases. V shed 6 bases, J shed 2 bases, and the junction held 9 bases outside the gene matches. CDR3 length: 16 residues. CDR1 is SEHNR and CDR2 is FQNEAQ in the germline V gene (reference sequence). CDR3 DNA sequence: TGTGCCAGCAGGAGAGGCGGGACAGGGGTACAAGAGACCCAGTACTTC. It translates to CASRRGGTGVQETQYF.

This chain's CDR3 is CASSQLTVAGTDTQYF. The CDR3 nucleotides read TGCGCCAGCAGCCAACTCACGGTAGCAGGCACAGATACGCAGTATTTT. The chain joins TRBV4-1 to TRBJ2-3; D unclear. The V and J ends lost 2 bases and 1 base respectively, with 13 bases between them. The germline V gene encodes CDR1 MGHRA and CDR2 YSYEKL. The CDR3 runs to 16 residues.

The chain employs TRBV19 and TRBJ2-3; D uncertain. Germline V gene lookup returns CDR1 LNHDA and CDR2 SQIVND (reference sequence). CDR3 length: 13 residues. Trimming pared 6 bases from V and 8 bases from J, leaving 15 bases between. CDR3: CASSLPAFATQYF. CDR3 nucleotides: TGTGCCAGTAGCCTACCCGCTTTTGCTACGCAGTATTTT. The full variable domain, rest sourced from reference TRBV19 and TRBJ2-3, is DGGITQSPKYLFRKEGQNVTLSCEQNLNHDAMYWYRQDPGQGLRLIYYSQIVNDFQKGDIAEGYSVSREKKESFPLTVTSAQKNPTAFYLCASSLPAFATQYFGPGTRLTVL.

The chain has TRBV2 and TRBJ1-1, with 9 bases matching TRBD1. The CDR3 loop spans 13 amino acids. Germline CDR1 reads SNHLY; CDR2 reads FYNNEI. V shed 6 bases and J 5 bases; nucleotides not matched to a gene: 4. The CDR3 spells CASRGTGRTEAFF. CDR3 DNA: TGTGCCAGCAGGGGGACAGGGAGAACTGAAGCTTTCTTT.

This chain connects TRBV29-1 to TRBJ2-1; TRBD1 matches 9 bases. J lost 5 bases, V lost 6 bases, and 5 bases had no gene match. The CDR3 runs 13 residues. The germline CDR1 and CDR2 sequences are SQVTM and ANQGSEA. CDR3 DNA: TGCAGCGTAACAGGGGGCATCAACAATGAGCAGTTCTTC. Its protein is CSVTGGINNEQFF.

CDR3 DNA sequence: TGTGCCATCAGTCGGGACAGGGCGTCCACAGATACGCAGTATTTT. This translates into CAISRDRASTDTQYF. V gene TRBV10-3 combines with J gene TRBJ2-3; 9 bases line up with TRBD1. V was clipped by 5 bases and J by 2 bases; unmatched bases: 5. Germline V lookup: CDR1 ENHRY, CDR2 SYGVKD. The CDR3 runs to 15 residues.

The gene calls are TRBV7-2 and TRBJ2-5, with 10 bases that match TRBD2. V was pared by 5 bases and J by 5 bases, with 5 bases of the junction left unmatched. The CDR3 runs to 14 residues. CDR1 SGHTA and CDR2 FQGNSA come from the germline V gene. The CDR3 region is CASSRAGGLETQYF. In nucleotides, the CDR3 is TGTGCCAGCAGCCGAGCGGGGGGGTTGGAGACCCAGTACTTC. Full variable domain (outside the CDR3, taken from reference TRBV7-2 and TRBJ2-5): GAGVSQSPSNKVTEKGKDVELRCDPISGHTALYWYRQSLGQGLEFLIYFQGNSAPDKSGLPSDRFSAERTGGSVSTLTIQRTQQEDSAVYLCASSRAGGLETQYFGPGTRLLVL.

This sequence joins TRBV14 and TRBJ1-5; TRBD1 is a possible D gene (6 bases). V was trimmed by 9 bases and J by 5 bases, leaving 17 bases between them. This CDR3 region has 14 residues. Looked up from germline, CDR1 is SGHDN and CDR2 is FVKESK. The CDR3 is CARSPQGSDQPQHF. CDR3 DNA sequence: TGTGCCAGATCTCCACAGGGATCGGATCAGCCCCAGCATTTT.